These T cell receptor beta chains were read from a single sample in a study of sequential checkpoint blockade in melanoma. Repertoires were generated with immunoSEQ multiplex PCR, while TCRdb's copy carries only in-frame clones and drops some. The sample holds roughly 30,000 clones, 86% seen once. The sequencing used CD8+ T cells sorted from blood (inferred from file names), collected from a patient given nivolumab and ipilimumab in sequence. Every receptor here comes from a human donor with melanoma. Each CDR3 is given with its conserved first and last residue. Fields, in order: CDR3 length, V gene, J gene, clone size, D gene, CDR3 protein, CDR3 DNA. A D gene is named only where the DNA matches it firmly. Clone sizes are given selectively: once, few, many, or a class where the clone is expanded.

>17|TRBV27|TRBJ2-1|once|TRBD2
CASSLSLAGGFYNEQFF
TGTGCCAGCAGTTTAAGCCTAGCGGGAGGCTTCTACAATGAGCAGTTCTTC
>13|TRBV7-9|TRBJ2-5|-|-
CASSPPGGETQYF
TGTGCCAGCAGCCCCCCCGGCGGAGAGACCCAGTACTTC
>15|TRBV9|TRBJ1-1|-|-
CASSVDQGTNTEAFF
TGTGCCAGCAGCGTAGATCAGGGAACGAACACTGAAGCTTTCTTT
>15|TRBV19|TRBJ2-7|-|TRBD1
CASRPRTGGFYEQYF
TGTGCCAGTAGGCCTCGGACAGGGGGCTTTTACGAGCAGTACTTC
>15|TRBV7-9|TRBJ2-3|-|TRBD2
CASSSLAGGTDTQYF
TGTGCCAGCAGCTCCTTAGCGGGGGGAACAGATACGCAGTATTTT
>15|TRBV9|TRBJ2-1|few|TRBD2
CASSVVVAGHNEQFF
TGTGCCAGCAGCGTAGTAGTAGCGGGGCACAATGAGCAGTTCTTC
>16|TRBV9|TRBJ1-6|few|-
CASSAHGGSYNSPLHF
TGTGCCAGCAGCGCCCATGGAGGTTCCTATAATTCACCCCTCCACTTT
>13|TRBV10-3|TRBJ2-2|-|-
CAISDWESGELFF
TGTGCCATCAGTGATTGGGAGTCCGGGGAGCTGTTTTTT
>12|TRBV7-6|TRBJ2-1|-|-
CASSPVGNEQFF
TGTGCCAGCAGCCCTGTCGGTAATGAGCAGTTCTTC
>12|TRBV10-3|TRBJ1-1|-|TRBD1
CATRQGDTEAFF
TGTGCCACCCGACAGGGAGACACTGAAGCTTTCTTT
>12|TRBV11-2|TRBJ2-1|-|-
CASSRRGDEQFF
TGTGCCAGCAGCCGCCGGGGTGATGAGCAGTTCTTC
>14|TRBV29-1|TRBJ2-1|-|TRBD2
CSVAGLALYNEQFF
TGCAGCGTTGCCGGACTAGCGCTTTACAATGAGCAGTTCTTC
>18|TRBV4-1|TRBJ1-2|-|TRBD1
CASSVRPGQGAKNYGYTF
TGCGCCAGCAGCGTTCGTCCGGGACAGGGGGCCAAGAACTATGGCTACACCTTC
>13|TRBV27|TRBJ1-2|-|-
CASSLSRDYGYTF
TGTGCCAGCAGTTTAAGCAGGGACTATGGCTACACCTTC
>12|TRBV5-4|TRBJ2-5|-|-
CASSLAPNNQYF
TGTGCCAGCAGCTTGGCCCCCAACAATCAGTACTTC
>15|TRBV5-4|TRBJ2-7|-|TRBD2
CASRSGTSGVYEQYF
TGTGCCAGCAGGTCCGGGACTAGCGGAGTCTACGAGCAGTACTTC
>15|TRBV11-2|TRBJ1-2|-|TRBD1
CASSLLDRGNYGYTF
TGTGCCAGCAGCTTGCTTGACAGGGGGAACTATGGCTACACCTTC
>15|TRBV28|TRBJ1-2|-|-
CASSLWAEISYGYTF
TGTGCCAGCAGTTTGTGGGCAGAGATTTCCTATGGCTACACCTTC